This T cell receptor (beta chain) is drawn from a study of T-cell memory formation after mild COVID-19 (dated by TCRdb to about 2021). A note on the overall study: Most TCR sequence clusters were specific to one of the two donors. Longitudinal TCRalpha and TCRbeta repertoire sequencing tracked T-cell clones expanding and contracting after mild COVID-19 in a couple of donors. The cohort was made up of two young adult volunteers, one female and one male, who were previously healthy. General conclusions and limits of the study: Some responding clones were detected in pre-infection memory, suggesting pre-existing cross-reactive memory T cells joined the SARS-CoV-2 response. Balanced CD4/CD8 phenotypes were observed for clones contracting from day 15 to 85, whereas a bias towards CD4+ was observed for a second wave of clones expanding from day 15 to 37. Contracting CD4+ clones were found mainly in CM and EM memory subsets, while CD8+ clones were enriched in EMRA. The second-wave clones that peaked on day 37 were not confirmed to be SARS-CoV-2 specific. Only two mild cases were covered by the study, and larger cohorts that include severe cases with pre-infection samples were considered necessary.

Deletion took 6 bases off V and 4 bases off J, with a span of 16 bases between the germline ends. CDR1 and CDR2 are drawn from the germline V gene: MNHEY, SVGEGT. The CDR3 runs 15 amino acids, cysteine and phenylalanine included. The read is trimmed to its CDR3 DNA, 45 bases read in frame from base 1. This clonotype was counted at least ten times. Its binding antigen is unknown. The record has no base qualities; no much larger clone is one base away. These reads were obtained on an Illumina NovaSeq 6000. cDNA libraries for TCRalpha and TCRbeta were prepared by 5'RACE using constant-segment primers, with sample barcodes and unique molecular identifiers added. Trizol reagent was used to extract RNA from every sample. Libraries were amplified in two PCR steps, with a second sample barcode and Illumina TruSeq adapters added in the second step. Sequencing of the libraries was done on an Illumina NovaSeq, producing 2 x 150 bp paired-end reads. The original methods were these. With migec v1.2.7, reads were demultiplexed and then collapsed into UMI-guided consensus sequences. Using mixcr v2.1.11, the UMI consensuses were aligned to TRA and TRB V and J templates and assembled into clonotypes. Clonotypes were classified as expanded or contracted when called significant by both edgeR and NoisET, with noise models trained on biological replicates. For edgeR calls, a false discovery rate-adjusted p below 0.01 and a log2 fold-change threshold of 1 were applied. As an exploratory analysis of dynamics, PCA with hierarchical clustering was applied to max-normalized trajectories of the 1000 most abundant clonotypes. Separately sequenced CD4+ and CD8+ repertoires were used to assign the CD4 or CD8 phenotype of responding clones. TCRdb reworked the public reads: Q25 trimming with fastp, MiXCR clone assembly, productive beta chains retained. CDR3 protein sequences are deduplicated, and each keeps its most common genes and DNA. V and J calls and clone size were set by TCRdb, not the authors. Present in this sample are 500,000 to 650,000 distinct CDR3 sequences, about a fifth of which were seen just once. Roughly 8.1% of the sample belongs to the ten largest clones.

PBMCs were isolated by Ficoll-Paque density gradient centrifugation. Sequencing was performed on PBMCs or a T cell subset sorted from them (not recorded which). This receptor was taken from an adult woman who had mild COVID-19 (a few samples of this study predate the infection). The sample titles of this study are shuffled in the database, so cell type and time point are left out; the donor was told from shared clones. The rearranged chain carries TRBV6-2 or TRBV6-3 and TRBJ1-5; the D gene is perhaps TRBD1, on 6 matching bases. The CDR3 protein sequence reads: CASSPGVADNQPQHF. The DNA reads TGTGCCAGCAGCCCAGGGGTCGCAGATAATCAGCCCCAGCATTTT.